These T cell receptor beta chains were read from a single sample in a study of Graves' ophthalmopathy and Graves' hyperthyroidism. TCRdb re-analysed the multiplex PCR reads in MiXCR, keeping a single row per CDR3 protein. The sample lists 240,000 or so distinct CDR3 sequences; about 47% were seen once. Sequencing used peripheral blood. Receptor source: an adult man with Graves' ophthalmopathy. The CDR3 runs from the conserved cysteine through the conserved F or W. Each record gives: clone size, V gene, D gene, J gene, CDR3 DNA, CDR3 protein. A D gene is named only where the DNA matches it firmly. Clone size appears in some rows only: once, few, many, or a class for an expanded clone.

NA	TRBV19	NA	TRBJ2-7	TGTGCCAGTAGTATAGATGCAGTAAACGAGCAGTACTTC	CASSIDAVNEQYF
NA	TRBV14	NA	TRBJ2-6	TGTGCCAGCACCCATCGAGGGGGGTTCTCTGGGGCCAACGTCCTGACTTTC	CASTHRGGFSGANVLTF
few	TRBV12-3/TRBV12-4	NA	TRBJ2-3	TGTGCCAGCAGTTTAGCTAGCACAGATACGCAGTATTTT	CASSLASTDTQYF
few	TRBV7-9	NA	TRBJ2-5	TGTGCCAGCAGCTTAACCCTGGACGGCCAAGAGACCCAGTACTTC	CASSLTLDGQETQYF
once	TRBV2	TRBD2	TRBJ2-5	TGTGCCAGCAGTGACCCGGGACTAGAAGAGACCCAGTACTTC	CASSDPGLEETQYF
NA	TRBV5-4	NA	TRBJ1-6	TGTGCCAGCAGCTTGTTTAGGGAGGAGTCACCCCTCCACTTT	CASSLFREESPLHF
NA	TRBV7-2	NA	TRBJ2-5	TGTGCCAGCAGCTCAGAGAGACAGGCCCAGTACTTC	CASSSERQAQYF
few	TRBV11-2	TRBD2	TRBJ2-5	TGTGCCAGCAGCTTACGCGGGAGCTATGAGACCCAGTACTTC	CASSLRGSYETQYF
few	TRBV7-3	NA	TRBJ2-2	TGTGCCAGCAGCTTAAACCGGCAGGGAGAACCGGGGAAGCTGTTTTTT	CASSLNRQGEPGKLFF
few	TRBV29-1	NA	TRBJ1-1	TGCAGCGTTGGGTCCGGGATGGACACTGAAGCTTTCTTT	CSVGSGMDTEAFF
few	TRBV7-2	NA	TRBJ2-5	TGTGCCAGCAGCTGGACCCCTGATAGGGGAGAGACCCAGTACTTC	CASSWTPDRGETQYF
many	TRBV20-1	NA	TRBJ1-2	TGCAGTGGCCAGGCCAGTGATGGCTACACCTTC	CSGQASDGYTF
NA	TRBV6-6	NA	TRBJ2-5	TGTGCCAGCAGTTACAACCTCGGTTTCCAAGAGACCCAGTACTTC	CASSYNLGFQETQYF
few	TRBV4-2	NA	TRBJ1-4	TGTGCCAGCAGCCAAGGTAACAGGGCCACAACTAATGAAAAACTGTTTTTT	CASSQGNRATTNEKLFF
once	TRBV9	NA	TRBJ1-6	TGTGCCAGCAGCCAAGGATTGGAGTCGTGGGGGGTGCCCCTCCACTTT	CASSQGLESWGVPLHF
NA	TRBV7-2	TRBD2	TRBJ2-5	TGTGCCAGCAGCTACGGGGGGGGCCGGGAGACCCAGTACTTC	CASSYGGGRETQYF
NA	TRBV6-5	NA	TRBJ1-5	TGTGCCAGCAGTTACGGGGGGGGAGTACCCCAGCATTTT	CASSYGGGVPQHF